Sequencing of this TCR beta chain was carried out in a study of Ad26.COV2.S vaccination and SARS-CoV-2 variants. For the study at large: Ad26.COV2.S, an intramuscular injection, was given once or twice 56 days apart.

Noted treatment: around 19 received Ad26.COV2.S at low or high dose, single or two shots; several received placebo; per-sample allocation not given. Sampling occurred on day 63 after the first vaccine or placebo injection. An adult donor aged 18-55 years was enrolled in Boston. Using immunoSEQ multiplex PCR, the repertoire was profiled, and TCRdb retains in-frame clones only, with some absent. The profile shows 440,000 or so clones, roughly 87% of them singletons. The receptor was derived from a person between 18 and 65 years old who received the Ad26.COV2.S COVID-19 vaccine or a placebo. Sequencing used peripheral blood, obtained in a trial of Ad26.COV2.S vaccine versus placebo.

This CDR3 is CASSHSLGTAEAFF. CDR3 nucleotides: TGTGCCAGCAGCCATTCCCTTGGGACAGCAGAAGCTTTCTTT. The chain combines TRBV6-5 with TRBJ1-1, with TRBD1 matching 7 bases. V gave up 6 bases and J gave up 8 bases; unmatched junction bases: 12. Germline V lookup: CDR1 MNHEY, CDR2 SVGAGI. The CDR3 extends over 14 amino acids.